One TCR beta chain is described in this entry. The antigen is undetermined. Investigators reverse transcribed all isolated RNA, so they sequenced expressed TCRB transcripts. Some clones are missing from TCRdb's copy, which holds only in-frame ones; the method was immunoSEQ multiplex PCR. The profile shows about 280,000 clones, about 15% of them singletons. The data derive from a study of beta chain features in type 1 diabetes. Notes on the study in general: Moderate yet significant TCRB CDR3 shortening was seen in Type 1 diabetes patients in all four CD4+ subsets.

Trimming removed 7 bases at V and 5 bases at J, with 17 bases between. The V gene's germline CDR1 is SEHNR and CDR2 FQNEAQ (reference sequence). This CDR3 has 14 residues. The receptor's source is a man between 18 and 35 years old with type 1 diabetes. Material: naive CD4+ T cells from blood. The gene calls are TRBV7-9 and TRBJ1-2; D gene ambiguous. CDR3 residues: CASTAKLSKYGYTF. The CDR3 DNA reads TGTGCCAGCACTGCGAAACTTTCGAAATATGGCTACACCTTC.